Following are 11 T cell receptor beta chains from one sample sequenced in a study of T cell responses to AZD1222 COVID-19 vaccine. The protocol was immunoSEQ multiplex PCR, while the TCRdb copy is restricted to in-frame clones and leaves out a portion. The profile covers about 120,000 clones, with around nine tenths appearing a single time and roughly 4% taken by the ten largest. Here the sequenced sample was peripheral blood, taken on day 0 of AZD1222 vaccination. These receptors were taken from an adult in good health.

In this sample, this clone turned up once. The chain employs TRBV6-2 or TRBV6-3 and TRBJ1-1; D ambiguous. Germline-derived CDR1 and CDR2 are MNHEY and SVGEGT. Deletions cut 6 bases from V and 1 base from J, with 9 bases between. The CDR3 has 13 residues. The CDR3 is CASSVWENTEAFF. Here the CDR3 DNA reads TGTGCCAGCAGCGTCTGGGAGAACACTGAAGCTTTCTTT.

V usage is TRBV7-9 and J usage is TRBJ1-2; tentative D call: TRBD1 (5 bases). V lost 7 bases and J lost 3, with 15 bases in between. CDR1 SEHNR and CDR2 FQNEAQ come from the germline V gene (reference sequence). The CDR3 spans 14 residues. The CDR3 protein is CASIDAGYDYGYTF. The CDR3 DNA reads as TGTGCCAGCATCGACGCAGGGTATGACTATGGCTACACCTTC.

V is TRBV5-6 and J is TRBJ1-5; perhaps TRBD1 as D (5 bases). V was clipped by 4 bases and J by 5 bases, with 10 bases between them. The CDR3 is 13 amino acids. Looked up from germline, CDR1 is SGHDT and CDR2 is YYEEEE. CDR3 coding DNA: TGTGCCAGCAGCAGTGACAGAGATCAGCCCCAGCATTTT. Translating gives CASSSDRDQPQHF.

The chain couples TRBV6-5 to TRBJ1-1; D call uncertain. Germline V lookup: CDR1 MNHEY, CDR2 SVGAGI. The CDR3 sequence is 14 residues long. V lost 0 bases, J lost 0 bases, and 5 bases lay in between. CDR3 nucleotides: TGTGCCAGCAGTTACTCCAGCTTGAACACTGAAGCTTTCTTT. Residues: CASSYSSLNTEAFF.

DNA for the CDR3: TGTGCCACCAGCAGAGACGGGACTCCTCAAGGCTACACCTTC. Protein: CATSRDGTPQGYTF. The chain links TRBV15 to TRBJ1-2; possibly TRBD1 for D (5 bases). Between the trimmed V and J ends, which lost 0 bases and 8 bases, there was a span of 13 bases. The CDR3 is made up of 14 amino acids. Per the germline V gene, CDR1 is LNHNV and CDR2 is YYDKDF (reference sequence).

J is TRBJ1-2 and V is TRBV11-2; TRBD1 is a possible D gene (6 bases). Germline V gene sequence: CDR1 SGHAT, CDR2 FQNNGV. This CDR3 has 14 amino acids. Trimming removed 3 bases from V and 2 bases from J, with 10 bases in between. CDR3 coding DNA: TGTGCCAGCAGCTTGGGGGCAGGGAACTATGGCTACACCTTC. This sequence encodes CASSLGAGNYGYTF.

The chain joins TRBV29-1 to TRBJ2-1, with D tentatively TRBD2 (5 bases). Trimming took off 5 bases at V and 6 bases at J, with 17 bases between the two ends. CDR1 SQVTM and CDR2 ANQGSEA come from the germline V gene. This CDR3 has 14 residues. CDR3 region: CSVLSRTEVNEQFF. CDR3 bases: TGCAGCGTTCTCTCCCGGACGGAGGTCAATGAGCAGTTCTTC.

The V call is TRBV7-2, the J call TRBJ1-1, with TRBD1 as a possible D gene (5 bases). CDR1 and CDR2 (germline): SGHTA, FQGNSA. Trimming cost V 1 base and J 5 bases, with 20 bases left between them. This CDR3 comprises 17 residues. The CDR3 spells CASSLVHLAGFLTEAFF. CDR3 DNA sequence: TGTGCCAGCAGCTTAGTACACTTAGCAGGGTTTCTTACTGAAGCTTTCTTT.

The chain links TRBV18 to TRBJ1-3; D is ambiguous. The V end lost 1 base, the J end lost 0 bases, and 7 bases lay between the germline ends. The germline gives CDR1 KGHSH, CDR2 LQKENI. The CDR3 totals 15 residues. The CDR3 protein is CASSPQESSGNTIYF. The CDR3 DNA is TGTGCCAGCTCACCACAGGAATCCTCTGGAAACACCATATATTTT.

This clone was observed a single time. J is TRBJ2-2 and V is TRBV18; a weak D match, TRBD2 (5 bases). CDR1 is KGHSH and CDR2 is LQKENI in the germline V gene. V lost 0 bases, J lost 5 bases, and 10 bases lay in between. This CDR3 comprises 15 residues. CDR3 loop: CASSPPRAGTGELFF. The CDR3 DNA reads TGTGCCAGCTCACCACCGAGGGCAGGAACCGGGGAGCTGTTTTTT.

This clone was seen just once. CDR3 in DNA: TGTGCCAGCAGCCAAGGTGGAGGCTACGAGCAGTACTTC. It specifies CASSQGGGYEQYF. The V gene is TRBV14, the J gene TRBJ2-7; perhaps TRBD2 as D (5 bases). In germline, CDR1 is SGHDN, CDR2 FVKESK. The CDR3 has 13 amino acids. The V end was cut by 1 base, the J end by 3 bases, with 7 bases between.